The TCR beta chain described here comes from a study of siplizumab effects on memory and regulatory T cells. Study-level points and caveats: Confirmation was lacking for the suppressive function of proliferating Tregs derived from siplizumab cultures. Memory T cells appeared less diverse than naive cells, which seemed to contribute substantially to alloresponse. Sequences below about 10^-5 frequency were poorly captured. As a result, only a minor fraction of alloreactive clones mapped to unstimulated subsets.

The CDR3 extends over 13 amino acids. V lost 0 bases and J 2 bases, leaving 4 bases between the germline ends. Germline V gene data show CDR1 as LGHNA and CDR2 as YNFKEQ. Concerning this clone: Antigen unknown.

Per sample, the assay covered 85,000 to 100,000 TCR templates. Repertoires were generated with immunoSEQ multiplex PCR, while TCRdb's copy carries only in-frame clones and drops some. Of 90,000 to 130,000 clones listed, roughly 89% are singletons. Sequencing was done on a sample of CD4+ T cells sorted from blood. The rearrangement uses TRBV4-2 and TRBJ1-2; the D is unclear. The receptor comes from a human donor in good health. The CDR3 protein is CASSQEDNYGYTF. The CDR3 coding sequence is TGTGCCAGCAGCCAAGAGGACAACTATGGCTACACCTTC.